The 2 T cell receptor beta chains below all came from one sample that was sequenced in a study of blood T cell repertoires in COVID-19. Method: immunoSEQ multiplex PCR; TCRdb's copy keeps in-frame clones and lacks some. The repertoire holds 100,000 to 150,000 clones, with approximately 79% as singletons. Sequenced input: peripheral blood. These receptors were taken from a man aged 45 to 65 with acute or convalescent COVID-19.

V and J are TRBV3-1 (or the pseudogene TRBV3-2) and TRBJ2-7; the D gene is possibly TRBD2 (6 bases). Germline loops: CDR1 LGHDT, CDR2 YNNKEL (reference sequence). The CDR3 consists of 14 residues. Trimming removed 1 base at V and 7 bases at J, with 14 bases between. The CDR3 region is CASSQGLGTREQYF. CDR3 DNA sequence: TGTGCCAGCAGCCAAGGACTAGGGACCAGGGAGCAGTACTTC.

This clone appeared once. This chain uses TRBV7-3 with TRBJ2-1, with 8 bases identical to TRBD2. CDR1 and CDR2 from the germline V gene are SGHTA and FQGTGA. The V and J ends lost 2 bases and 5 bases, in that order; junction bases with no gene match: 8. The CDR3 has 16 amino acids. The CDR3 spells CASSLFLAGSHNEQFF. For the CDR3, the DNA is TGTGCCAGCAGCTTATTTCTAGCGGGTTCTCACAATGAGCAGTTCTTC.